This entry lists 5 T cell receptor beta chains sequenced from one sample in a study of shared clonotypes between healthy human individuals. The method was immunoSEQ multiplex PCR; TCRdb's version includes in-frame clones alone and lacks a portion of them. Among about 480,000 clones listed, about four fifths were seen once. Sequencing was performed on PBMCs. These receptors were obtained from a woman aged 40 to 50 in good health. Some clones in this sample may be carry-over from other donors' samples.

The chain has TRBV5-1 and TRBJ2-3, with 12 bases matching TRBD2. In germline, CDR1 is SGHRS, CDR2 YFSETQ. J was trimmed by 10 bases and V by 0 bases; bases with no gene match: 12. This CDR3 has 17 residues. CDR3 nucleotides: TGCGCCAGCAGCTTGGTGGCTAGCGGGAGGGCCGCGGGGCCGCAGTATTTT. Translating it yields CASSLVASGRAAGPQYF.

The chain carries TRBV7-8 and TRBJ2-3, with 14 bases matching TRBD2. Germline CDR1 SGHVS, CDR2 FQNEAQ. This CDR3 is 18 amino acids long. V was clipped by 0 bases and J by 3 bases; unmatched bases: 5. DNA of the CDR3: TGTGCCAGCAGCTTAGCGGGACTAGCGGGAGCTGGGACAGATACGCAGTATTTT. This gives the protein CASSLAGLAGAGTDTQYF.

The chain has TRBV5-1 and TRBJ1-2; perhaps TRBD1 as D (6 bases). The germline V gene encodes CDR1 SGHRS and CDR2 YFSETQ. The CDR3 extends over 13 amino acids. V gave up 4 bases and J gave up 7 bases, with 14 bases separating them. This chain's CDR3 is CASSLGWGAGYTF. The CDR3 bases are TGCGCCAGCAGCCTGGGGTGGGGGGCTGGCTACACCTTC.

The CDR3 DNA is TGTGCCAGCAGTCGACTAGCAGGGAATGAGCAGTTCTTC. It encodes CASSRLAGNEQFF. The gene calls are TRBV2 and TRBJ2-1; 7 bases agree with TRBD2. V was clipped by 5 bases and J by 7 bases; unmatched bases: 5. Germline-derived CDR1 and CDR2 are SNHLY and FYNNEI. The CDR3 consists of 13 residues.

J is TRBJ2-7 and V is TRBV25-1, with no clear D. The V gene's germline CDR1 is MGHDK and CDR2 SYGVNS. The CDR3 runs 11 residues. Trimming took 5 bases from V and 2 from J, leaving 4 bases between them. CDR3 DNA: TGTGCCAGCAGTACAGCCTACGAGCAGTACTTC. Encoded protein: CASSTAYEQYF.